The 28 T cell receptor beta chains below all came from one sample that was sequenced in a study of beta chain features in type 1 diabetes. Expressed TCRB transcripts got sequenced, as all isolated RNA was reverse transcribed. Profiled with immunoSEQ multiplex PCR; TCRdb holds only in-frame clones, not every one. The repertoire holds 390,000 or so clones, with approximately 15% as singletons. Sequencing was performed on naive CD4+ T cells from blood. The receptors come from a young man in good health.

This CDR3 is CASSLNRPGTDTQYF. Written as DNA, the CDR3 is TGTGCCAGCAGCTTAAACCGCCCTGGCACAGATACGCAGTATTTT. This chain connects TRBV7-3 to TRBJ2-3; no clear D gene. Per germline, CDR1 SGHTA and CDR2 FQGTGA. The germline V and J ends were trimmed by 1 base and 1 base, with 9 bases remaining between them. CDR3 length equals 15 residues. Combining the CDR3 with reference TRBV7-3 and TRBJ2-3 gives the whole variable domain GAGVSQTPSNKVTEKGKYVELRCDPISGHTALYWYRQSLGQGPEFLIYFQGTGAADDSGLPNDRFFAVRPEGSVSTLKIQRTERGDSAVYLCASSLNRPGTDTQYFGPGTRLTVL.

For the CDR3, the DNA is TGTGCCACCAGCAGACCCTTCTCTAAGAGGGTCGGCTACACCTTC. Translated: CATSRPFSKRVGYTF. The chain has TRBV15 and TRBJ1-2; unclear D gene. Trimming cost V 2 bases and J 8 bases, with 18 bases left between them. CDR1 and CDR2 from the germline V gene are LNHNV and YYDKDF (reference sequence). CDR3 length: 15 residues.

This clone was found a few times. This chain connects TRBV30 to TRBJ2-1; the match to TRBD2 covers 8 bases. CDR1 and CDR2 from the germline V gene are GTSNPN and SVGIG (reference sequence). This CDR3 is built from 14 residues. The J segment lost 7 bases and the V segment lost 5 bases, leaving 10 bases of the junction unmatched. The CDR3 protein is CAWAGTSLWNEQFF. CDR3 DNA: TGTGCCTGGGCCGGGACTAGTCTTTGGAATGAGCAGTTCTTC.

The DNA of the CDR3 is TGTGCCAGCTCACAGGGCATGGATGAAAAACTGTTTTTT. Translating it yields CASSQGMDEKLFF. This chain joins TRBV18 and TRBJ1-4, with D unclear. This CDR3 is 13 amino acids long. CDR1 is KGHSH, CDR2 LQKENI, per germline. Trimming cost V 4 bases and J 6 bases, with 9 bases left between them. The variable domain in full, with the rest retrieved from reference TRBV18 and TRBJ1-4, is NAGVMQNPRHLVRRRGQEARLRCSPMKGHSHVYWYRQLPEEGLKFMVYLQKENIIDESGMPKERFSAEFPKEGPSILRIQQVVRGDSAAYFCASSQGMDEKLFFGSGTQLSVL.

This clone was counted between two and nine times. The rearrangement uses TRBV19 and TRBJ2-1; D remains unclear. Germline V gene data show CDR1 as LNHDA and CDR2 as SQIVND (reference sequence). The CDR3 length is 14 residues. V dropped 0 bases and J dropped 3 bases, with 6 bases sitting between them. This CDR3 is CASSIDGYYNEQFF. The CDR3 nucleotides read TGTGCCAGTAGTATAGACGGATACTACAATGAGCAGTTCTTC.

V is TRBV7-8 and J is TRBJ2-3; 8 positions agree with TRBD2. CDR3 length: 15 amino acids. The V gene end was trimmed by 5 bases and the J gene end by 1 base; junction bases not matched to a gene: 5. Germline values: CDR1 SGHVS, CDR2 FQNEAQ. CDR3 nucleotides: TGTGCCAGCAGCCCCCTGACTAGCGGCACAGATACGCAGTATTTT. It is translated as CASSPLTSGTDTQYF.

This sequence joins TRBV4-3 and TRBJ1-4, with no clear D. Germline V CDR1 and CDR2: LGHNA, YSLEER. This CDR3 has 15 residues. V was trimmed by 2 bases and J by 0 bases, leaving 7 bases between them. The CDR3 nucleotides read TGCGCCAGCAGCCAAAATCTTGCAACTAATGAAAAACTGTTTTTT. It translates to CASSQNLATNEKLFF.

This clone was seen only a few times. The DNA of the CDR3 is TGTGCCAGCAGTAACTGGCCAACCCAAACGGGGGAGCAGTACGTC. This gives the protein CASSNWPTQTGEQYV. V gene TRBV27 combines with J gene TRBJ2-7; TRBD2 is a possible D gene (5 bases). The CDR3 contains 15 residues. CDR1 is MNHEY and CDR2 is SMNVEV in the germline V gene (reference sequence). The V end was cut by 5 bases, the J end by 7 bases, with 21 bases between.

V and J are TRBV18 and TRBJ2-3; TRBD2 matches 8 bases. The CDR3 is made up of 19 amino acids. Germline CDR1 and CDR2: KGHSH and LQKENI. V was clipped by 3 bases and J by 1 base; unmatched bases: 15. The CDR3 DNA sequence: TGTGCCAGCTCACCGCTCCGGGCGACCGGGACTAGAGGCACAGATACGCAGTATTTT. Translation: CASSPLRATGTRGTDTQYF.

J is TRBJ2-2 and V is TRBV7-9; the D is unclear. This CDR3 is built from 15 residues. The germline V gene has CDR1 SEHNR and CDR2 FQNEAQ (reference sequence). Trimming shortened V by 5 bases and J by 0 bases, and 10 bases separated the two germline ends. The CDR3 region has the DNA TGTGCCAGCAGCCCCAGTGGCGCGAACACCGGGGAGCTGTTTTTT. Residues: CASSPSGANTGELFF.

This chain joins TRBV5-4 and TRBJ2-5; 12 nucleotides match TRBD2. The CDR3 contains 16 residues. Unmatched junction bases numbered 11, after V lost 5 bases and J lost 6 bases. Germline CDR1 SGHNT, CDR2 YYREEE (reference sequence). CDR3 amino acids: CASSPTTGTSGQTQYF. CDR3 nucleotide sequence: TGTGCCAGCAGTCCAACCACCGGGACTAGCGGGCAGACCCAGTACTTC.

This clone was recorded many times. The chain has TRBV29-1 and TRBJ2-7; 9 bases agree with TRBD1. The CDR3 consists of 13 residues. Per germline, CDR1 SQVTM and CDR2 ANQGSEA. V lost 3 bases and J lost 5; bases outside the gene matches: 5. CDR3 sequence: CSVDGTGTHEQYF. The CDR3 DNA is TGCAGCGTTGATGGGACAGGGACCCACGAGCAGTACTTC.

V gene TRBV19 combines with J gene TRBJ2-7; D perhaps matches TRBD2 (6 bases). Trimming left V 6 bases short and J 3 bases short, with 30 bases between. Germline CDR1 LNHDA, CDR2 SQIVND (reference sequence). The CDR3 consists of 19 residues. For the CDR3, the DNA is TGTGCCAGTAGCGTAATTCCGGAGGGTTGGGGGAGGCCCGTCTACGAGCAGTACGTC. It encodes CASSVIPEGWGRPVYEQYV.

This clone was picked up a small number of times. This chain joins TRBV10-3 and TRBJ2-5, with D hard to call. The V end lost 2 bases, the J end lost 4 bases, and 8 bases lay between the germline ends. This CDR3 is built from 13 residues. Germline V gene data show CDR1 as ENHRY and CDR2 as SYGVKD. The CDR3 DNA reads as TGTGCCATCAGTGAGCCTGGCAGAGAGACCCAGTACTTC. Its protein is CAISEPGRETQYF.

This clone was counted only a few times. The rearrangement uses TRBV5-1 and TRBJ2-7; D is unresolved. Trimming shortened V by 0 bases and J by 1 base, and 8 bases separated the two germline ends. The CDR3 covers 14 residues. Germline loops: CDR1 SGHRS, CDR2 YFSETQ. CDR3 coding DNA: TGCGCCAGCAGCTTGGCCGGCGGATCCTACGAGCAGTACGTC. This translates into CASSLAGGSYEQYV.

Only a few counts were recorded for this clone. The rearrangement links TRBV2 to TRBJ2-5; D unresolved. Trimming took 6 bases from V and 2 from J, leaving 10 bases between them. Germline CDR1 is SNHLY and CDR2 is FYNNEI. This CDR3 has 13 amino acids. The CDR3 spells CASSVDLQETQYF. The DNA for the CDR3 is TGTGCCAGCAGCGTTGACTTACAAGAGACCCAGTACTTC.

This clone was picked up a small number of times. The rearrangement uses TRBV29-1 and TRBJ1-2, with a tentative D call TRBD1 (5 bases). Trimming stripped 5 bases from V and 3 bases from J, with 22 bases between. The CDR3 is 16 amino acids. Germline V CDR1 and CDR2: SQVTM, ANQGSEA. Here the CDR3 reads CSVWSGRGVQYYGYTF. For the CDR3, the DNA is TGCAGCGTTTGGAGTGGCCGGGGGGTGCAATACTATGGCTACACCTTC.

This chain joins TRBV7-2 and TRBJ2-7; D is ambiguous. Germline V gene lookup returns CDR1 SGHTA and CDR2 FQGNSA. The germline V and J ends were trimmed by 4 bases and 2 bases, with 9 bases remaining between them. CDR3 length: 13 amino acids. CDR3 coding DNA: TGTGCCAGCAGCTCCAAGGGCACCTACGAGCAGTACTTC. This encodes CASSSKGTYEQYF.

This clone was counted a few times. The CDR3 here is CASSQDLLGRMSGEQYF. CDR3 coding DNA: TGCGCCAGCAGCCAAGATCTTTTAGGACGTATGTCAGGAGAGCAGTACTTC. This sequence joins TRBV4-3 and TRBJ2-7; D call uncertain. The CDR3 spans 17 residues. The V gene's germline CDR1 is LGHNA and CDR2 YSLEER. Trimming left V 0 bases short and J 7 bases short, with 22 bases between.

This clone has a handful of counts. The V call is TRBV7-6, the J call TRBJ2-1, with 7 bases identical to TRBD1. Germline CDR1 and CDR2: SGHVS and FNYEAQ. Trimming at V came to 4 bases and at J to 8 bases, leaving 2 bases not matched to a gene. CDR3 size: 12 residues. Here the CDR3 reads CASSSTGHEQFF. The CDR3 region has the DNA TGTGCCAGCAGCTCGACAGGGCATGAGCAGTTCTTC.

The chain joins TRBV21-1 to TRBJ2-5; the D call TRBD2 from the table was never checked on the DNA. TRBV21-1 counts as a pseudogene. This CDR3 is built from 16 residues. CDR3 sequence: CASSMSMGLAKETQYF. CDR3 sequence (DNA): TGTGCCAGCAGCATGAGCATGGGACTAGCCAAAGAGACCCAGTACTTC.

This clone turned up a few times. V gene TRBV6-5 combines with J gene TRBJ2-2; the D gene is possibly TRBD2 (6 bases). The V gene's germline CDR1 is MNHEY and CDR2 SVGAGI. The CDR3 runs 14 residues. Trimming stripped 11 bases from V and 7 bases from J, with 20 bases between. CDR3 nucleotides: TGTGCCTCTAAGGGAGGATATGCCTTCGGGGAGCTGTTTTTT. Encoded protein: CASKGGYAFGELFF.

The V call is TRBV7-2, the J call TRBJ1-2; D gene unclear. Germline V CDR1 and CDR2: SGHTA, FQGNSA. The V and J ends lost 2 bases and 4 bases respectively, with 5 bases between them. CDR3 length equals 12 residues. DNA for the CDR3: TGTGCCAGCAGCTTAAGGTCCTATGGCTACACCTTC. As protein: CASSLRSYGYTF.

CDR3 nucleotides: TGCAGTGCTAGAGACGACTACGAGCAGTACTTC. Translating gives CSARDDYEQYF. The gene calls are TRBV20-1 and TRBJ2-7; D ambiguous. CDR1 is DFQATT and CDR2 is SNEGSKA in the germline V gene (reference sequence). V was trimmed by 0 bases and J by 3 bases, leaving 3 bases between them. The CDR3 has 11 amino acids.

There are a few counts of this clone. The CDR3 is CASSQVGGQRQPQHF. DNA of the CDR3: TGCGCCAGCAGCCAGGTGGGAGGACAGCGTCAGCCCCAGCATTTT. The chain links TRBV4-1 to TRBJ1-5; the D gene is possibly TRBD1 (6 bases). Trimming removed 3 bases from V and 6 bases from J, with 15 bases in between. Germline CDR1 is MGHRA and CDR2 is YSYEKL. The length of the CDR3 is 15 residues.

The table lists this clone with a few counts. The gene calls are TRBV11-2 and TRBJ2-4; 9 nucleotides match TRBD2. Germline assignment: CDR1 SGHAT and CDR2 FQNNGV. With 0 bases clipped from V and 2 bases from J, the junction kept 11 bases outside the gene matches. The CDR3 totals 19 residues. The DNA for the CDR3 is TGTGCCAGCAGCTTAGATCGATTAGCGGGAGATCGTTCCAAAAACATTCAGTACTTC. It encodes CASSLDRLAGDRSKNIQYF.

This clone was counted only a few times. The chain uses TRBV7-2 and TRBJ2-5, with D possibly TRBD2 on 6 matching bases. The V end lost 5 bases, the J end lost 2 bases, and 12 bases lay between the germline ends. CDR1 is SGHTA and CDR2 is FQGNSA in the germline V gene. This CDR3 has 14 residues. The CDR3 region is CASSDPGGQETQYF. The CDR3, as DNA: TGTGCCAGCAGCGACCCCGGGGGACAAGAGACCCAGTACTTC. The entire variable domain, with the rest obtained from reference TRBV7-2 and TRBJ2-5, is as follows: GAGVSQSPSNKVTEKGKDVELRCDPISGHTALYWYRQSLGQGLEFLIYFQGNSAPDKSGLPSDRFSAERTGGSVSTLTIQRTQQEDSAVYLCASSDPGGQETQYFGPGTRLLVL.

This clone turned up a few times. The genes are TRBV5-1 and TRBJ2-1, with unresolved D. Trimming shortened V by 4 bases and J by 2 bases, and 16 bases separated the two germline ends. This CDR3 spans 16 amino acids. CDR1 is SGHRS and CDR2 is YFSETQ in the germline V gene. The CDR3 sequence: CASSLPHYYTYNEQFF. For the CDR3, the DNA is TGCGCCAGCAGCCTCCCCCACTATTATACCTACAATGAGCAGTTCTTC.